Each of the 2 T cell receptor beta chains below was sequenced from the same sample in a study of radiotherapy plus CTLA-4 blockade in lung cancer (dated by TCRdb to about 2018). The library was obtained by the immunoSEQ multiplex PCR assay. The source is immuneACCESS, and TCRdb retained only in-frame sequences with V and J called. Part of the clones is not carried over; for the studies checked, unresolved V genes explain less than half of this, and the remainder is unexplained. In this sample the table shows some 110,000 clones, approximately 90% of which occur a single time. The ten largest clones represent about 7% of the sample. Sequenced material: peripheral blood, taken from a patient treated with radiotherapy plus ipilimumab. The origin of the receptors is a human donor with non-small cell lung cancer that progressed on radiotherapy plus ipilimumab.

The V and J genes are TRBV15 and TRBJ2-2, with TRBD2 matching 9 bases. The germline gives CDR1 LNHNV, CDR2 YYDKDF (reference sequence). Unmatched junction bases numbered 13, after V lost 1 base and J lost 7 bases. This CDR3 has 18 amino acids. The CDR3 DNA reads TGTGCCACCAGCAGAGTACTAGCGGGCCGGGCCCAGGGCGGGGAGCTGTTTTTT. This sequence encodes CATSRVLAGRAQGGELFF.

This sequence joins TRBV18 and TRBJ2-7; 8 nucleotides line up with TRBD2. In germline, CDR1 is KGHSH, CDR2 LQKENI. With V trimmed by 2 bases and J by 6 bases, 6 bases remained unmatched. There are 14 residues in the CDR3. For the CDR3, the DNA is TGTGCCAGCTCACCATTAGGGACTAGTAGCGAGCAGTACTTC. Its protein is CASSPLGTSSEQYF. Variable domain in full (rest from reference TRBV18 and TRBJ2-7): NAGVMQNPRHLVRRRGQEARLRCSPMKGHSHVYWYRQLPEEGLKFMVYLQKENIIDESGMPKERFSAEFPKEGPSILRIQQVVRGDSAAYFCASSPLGTSSEQYFGPGTRLTVT.